A single sample is the source of the 26 T cell receptor beta chains below, sequenced in a study of blood T cell repertoires in COVID-19. Profiling relied on immunoSEQ multiplex PCR, and the TCRdb table lists in-frame clones only, not all of them. The sample contains some 220,000 clones, roughly 85% of which appear only once. Source material: PBMCs or T cells enriched from blood (not recorded which). The receptors stem from a woman aged 35 to 49 with acute COVID-19.

This chain uses TRBV4-3 with TRBJ1-1; unclear D gene. Germline CDR1 LGHNA, CDR2 YSLEER. V dropped 3 bases and J dropped 6 bases, with 14 bases sitting between them. The CDR3 has 14 residues. The CDR3 protein is CASSQATTLSEAFF. The DNA for the CDR3 is TGCGCCAGCAGCCAGGCAACAACCCTCTCTGAAGCTTTCTTT.

The chain joins TRBV18 to TRBJ1-6; 7 bases line up with TRBD1. V dropped 6 bases and J dropped 10; count of bases not matched to a gene: 9. The CDR3 is 14 residues long. The germline CDR1 and CDR2 sequences are KGHSH and LQKENI. The CDR3 is CASSWDSKDSPLHF. For the CDR3, the DNA is TGTGCCAGCTCCTGGGACAGCAAAGACTCACCCCTCCACTTT.

The V and J genes are TRBV27 and TRBJ1-2; TRBD1 aligns across 11 bases. V shed 5 bases, J shed 5 bases, and the junction held 13 bases outside the gene matches. The V gene's germline CDR1 is MNHEY and CDR2 SMNVEV (reference sequence). The CDR3 length is 17 residues. DNA for the CDR3: TGTGCCAGCAGTCCCCGGACAGGGGGCATAACTGGGTATGGCTACACCTTC. The encoded protein is CASSPRTGGITGYGYTF.

The chain is built from TRBV7-9 and TRBJ1-2; 8 positions agree with TRBD1. Germline trimming cut 4 bases from V and 7 bases from J; bases unmatched to any gene: 14. The CDR3 consists of 16 residues. Germline V lookup: CDR1 SEHNR, CDR2 FQNEAQ (reference sequence). For the CDR3, the DNA is TGTGCCAGCAGCTCCTCCACCCTTAGGACAGGGACTGGCTACACCTTC. Residues: CASSSSTLRTGTGYTF.

The chain has TRBV5-4 and TRBJ1-2; maybe TRBD1 (6 bases). Germline V gene sequence: CDR1 SGHNT, CDR2 YYREEE (reference sequence). This CDR3 is built from 13 residues. Trimming cost V 4 bases and J 8 bases, with 15 bases left between them. CDR3: CASSLGGGRGYTF. The DNA for the CDR3 is TGTGCCAGCAGCCTGGGGGGGGGCCGCGGCTACACCTTC.

The chain couples TRBV15 to TRBJ1-1; no clear D. Trimming took off 2 bases at V and 8 bases at J, with 15 bases between the two ends. This CDR3 is built from 14 residues. Germline assignment: CDR1 LNHNV and CDR2 YYDKDF (reference sequence). The CDR3 DNA reads TGTGCCACCAGCAGACTACAAGACGGGAGGGAAGCTTTCTTT. It codes for CATSRLQDGREAFF.

The chain couples TRBV7-8 to TRBJ1-5, with D maybe TRBD1 (5 bases). There are 15 residues in the CDR3. Germline CDR1 and CDR2: SGHVS and FQNEAQ. Deletions cut 1 base from V and 6 bases from J, with 13 bases between. The CDR3 region is CASSLEGRVSQPQHF. In DNA, the CDR3 is TGTGCCAGCAGCTTAGAAGGCAGGGTGTCTCAGCCCCAGCATTTT.

The J gene is TRBJ1-5, the V gene TRBV2; 7 bases fit TRBD1. The germline V gene has CDR1 SNHLY and CDR2 FYNNEI. The J segment lost 0 bases and the V segment lost 4 bases, leaving 3 bases of the junction unmatched. The CDR3 totals 15 residues. In nucleotides, the CDR3 is TGTGCCAGCAGTGTGGACAGGTTTAGCAATCAGCCCCAGCATTTT. It codes for CASSVDRFSNQPQHF.

The V call is TRBV3-1 (or the pseudogene TRBV3-2), the J call TRBJ2-5, with 9 bases fitting TRBD2. CDR1 is LGHDT, CDR2 YNNKEL, per germline (reference sequence). CDR3 length: 17 residues. Germline trimming cut 1 base from V and 5 bases from J; bases unmatched to any gene: 11. The CDR3 bases are TGTGCCAGCAGCCAAGCCCAGCGGGGGGCCCGGGGGGAGACCCAGTACTTC. Translating gives CASSQAQRGARGETQYF.

The V call is TRBV5-4, the J call TRBJ1-6; D is uncertain. The CDR3 is 15 residues long. From germline, CDR1 is SGHNT and CDR2 YYREEE (reference sequence). V shed 0 bases and J shed 9 bases, with 13 bases lying between them. CDR3 amino acids: CASSLVAERGSPLHF. The CDR3 coding sequence is TGTGCCAGCAGCTTGGTCGCCGAGAGAGGTTCACCCCTCCACTTT. The complete variable domain, with remaining parts taken from reference TRBV5-4 and TRBJ1-6, reads ETGVTQSPTHLIKTRGQQVTLRCSSQSGHNTVSWYQQALGQGPQFIFQYYREEENGRGNFPPRFSGLQFPNYSSELNVNALELDDSALYLCASSLVAERGSPLHFGNGTRLTVT.

The chain is built from TRBV9 and TRBJ2-2; 11 nucleotides agree with TRBD2. Germline loops: CDR1 SGDLS, CDR2 YYNGEE. This CDR3 is built from 15 residues. V lost 5 bases to trimming and J lost 6 bases; unmatched junction nucleotides: 6. CDR3 bases: TGTGCCAGCAGTTTTAGCGGGGGGGCCCCCGGGGAGCTGTTTTTT. This translates into CASSFSGGAPGELFF.

This chain connects TRBV9 to TRBJ2-3; maybe TRBD1 (5 bases). CDR1 and CDR2 from the germline V gene are SGDLS and YYNGEE. V lost 2 bases and J lost 1, with 14 bases in between. This CDR3 comprises 16 residues. The CDR3 region has the DNA TGTGCCAGCAGCGTCGAGGAAGGGGCCGGCACAGATACGCAGTATTTT. Translation gives CASSVEEGAGTDTQYF.

The CDR3 DNA reads TGTGCCAGCAGTTTGTATGAGGGTTTTAATTCACCCCTCCACTTT. It yields the protein CASSLYEGFNSPLHF. The rearrangement joins TRBV27 to TRBJ1-6; the D is unclear. Deletions cut 3 bases from V and 6 bases from J, with 12 bases between. There are 15 residues in the CDR3. From germline, CDR1 is MNHEY and CDR2 SMNVEV (reference sequence).

This chain connects TRBV3-1 (or the pseudogene TRBV3-2) to TRBJ1-4; TRBD1 matches 8 bases. The CDR3 loop spans 17 amino acids. Per germline, CDR1 LGHDT and CDR2 YNNKEL (reference sequence). Trimming removed 8 bases from V and 2 bases from J; junction bases left unmatched: 13. In DNA, the CDR3 is TGTGCCAGCCGCCCGGGACAGGCAGCCGGGACTAATGAAAAACTGTTTTTT. It specifies CASRPGQAAGTNEKLFF.

Concerning this clone itself: Compared with germline, one end of the junction differs, possibly owing to a read error. The chain carries TRBV7-7 and TRBJ2-7; 9 nucleotides line up with TRBD1. This CDR3 contains 13 residues. CDR1 SSHAT and CDR2 FNYEAQ come from the germline V gene (reference sequence). The CDR3 DNA follows: TGTGCTAGCAGCCTCAGGACAGGGGACGAGCAGTACTTC. This translates into CASSLRTGDEQYF.

The chain has TRBV5-6 and TRBJ2-7; possibly TRBD1 for D (5 bases). Trimming pared 4 bases from V and 4 bases from J, leaving 18 bases between. Germline CDR1 SGHDT, CDR2 YYEEEE. This CDR3 has 15 residues. CDR3 protein: CASSVRFSGSYEQYV. DNA of the CDR3: TGTGCCAGCAGCGTGAGGTTTTCAGGGTCTTACGAGCAGTACGTC.

V gene TRBV9 combines with J gene TRBJ2-7, with a possible D match to TRBD1 (5 bases). Looked up from germline, CDR1 is SGDLS and CDR2 is YYNGEE. This CDR3 region has 15 residues. The ends were cut back, 3 bases at V and 3 bases at J, with 16 bases in the middle. Here the CDR3 reads CASSANPTAIYEQYF. CDR3 coding DNA: TGTGCCAGCAGCGCTAACCCGACAGCTATCTACGAGCAGTACTTC.

J is TRBJ1-1 and V is TRBV5-1; D call uncertain. V lost 0 bases and J 6 bases, leaving 12 bases between the germline ends. CDR3 length equals 14 residues. Per germline, CDR1 SGHRS and CDR2 YFSETQ. The CDR3 DNA follows: TGCGCCAGCAGCTTGGTTCACGCGAGTTCTGAAGCTTTCTTT. This sequence encodes CASSLVHASSEAFF. Looking up the rest from reference TRBV5-1 and TRBJ1-1 gives the full variable domain: KAGVTQTPRYLIKTRGQQVTLSCSPISGHRSVSWYQQTPGQGLQFLFEYFSETQRNKGNFPGRFSGRQFSNSRSEMNVSTLELGDSALYLCASSLVHASSEAFFGQGTRLTVV.

This clone was counted once. The rearrangement links TRBV18 to TRBJ1-4, with TRBD1 identical over 9 bases. Trimming cost V 3 bases and J 7 bases; bases outside gene matches: 3. CDR3 size: 14 residues. Germline values: CDR1 KGHSH, CDR2 LQKENI. The CDR3 DNA sequence: TGTGCCAGCTCACCGACAGGGGGTAGTGAAAAACTGTTTTTT. Encoded protein: CASSPTGGSEKLFF. Filled out from reference TRBV18 and TRBJ1-4, the complete variable domain reads NAGVMQNPRHLVRRRGQEARLRCSPMKGHSHVYWYRQLPEEGLKFMVYLQKENIIDESGMPKERFSAEFPKEGPSILRIQQVVRGDSAAYFCASSPTGGSEKLFFGSGTQLSVL.

This clone was counted a few times. The chain couples TRBV6-5 to TRBJ1-1, with 8 nucleotides matching TRBD1. The germline CDR1 and CDR2 sequences are MNHEY and SVGAGI. This CDR3 comprises 14 residues. V was clipped by 0 bases and J by 5 bases; unmatched bases: 2. The CDR3 spells CASSYSQGGTEAFF. DNA of the CDR3: TGTGCCAGCAGTTACTCACAGGGGGGGACTGAAGCTTTCTTT.

The V call is TRBV30, the J call TRBJ2-1; TRBD1 might be the D (6 bases). The V gene's germline CDR1 is GTSNPN and CDR2 SVGIG (reference sequence). The CDR3 length is 15 residues. Trimming removed 5 bases from V and 0 bases from J, with 14 bases in between. CDR3 sequence reads: CAWALGHPSYNEQFF. CDR3 nucleotides: TGTGCCTGGGCCCTGGGACACCCCTCCTACAATGAGCAGTTCTTC.

The CDR3 sequence is CASSGVRGYNEQFF. The CDR3 DNA reads as TGTGCCAGCAGCGGAGTCCGGGGCTACAATGAGCAGTTCTTC. The chain links TRBV9 to TRBJ2-1, with D possibly matching TRBD2 (5 bases). The germline V gene encodes CDR1 SGDLS and CDR2 YYNGEE. The germline V and J ends were trimmed by 3 bases and 3 bases, with 10 bases remaining between them. This CDR3 spans 14 amino acids.

The genes are TRBV4-1 and TRBJ1-1, with no clear D. Per the germline V gene, CDR1 is MGHRA and CDR2 is YSYEKL. The CDR3 is 15 amino acids. The V and J ends lost 4 bases and 6 bases respectively, with 18 bases between them. In DNA form, the CDR3 reads TGCGCCAGCAGCCCGAAAGGAAATTCGGGTGCTGAAGCTTTCTTT. Its protein is CASSPKGNSGAEAFF.

The chain joins TRBV5-1 to TRBJ1-6, with a tentative D call TRBD1 (5 bases). CDR3 length equals 15 residues. V was clipped by 0 bases and J by 5 bases, with 9 bases between them. CDR1 is SGHRS and CDR2 is YFSETQ in the germline V gene. CDR3 in DNA: TGCGCCAGCAGCTTGGGACAGCCGAATAATTCACCCCTCCACTTT. Translation: CASSLGQPNNSPLHF.

The chain links TRBV12-5 to TRBJ2-1, with TRBD2 matching over 9 bases. This CDR3 spans 16 amino acids. The J segment lost 3 bases and the V segment lost 6 bases, leaving 9 bases of the junction unmatched. The germline gives CDR1 LGHNT, CDR2 FRNRAP. CDR3 in amino acids: CASGTGRRGGYNEQFF. The CDR3 nucleotides read TGTGCTAGTGGCACTGGGAGGCGGGGGGGCTACAATGAGCAGTTCTTC. Complete variable domain (other parts from reference TRBV12-5 and TRBJ2-1): DARVTQTPRHKVTEMGQEVTMRCQPILGHNTVFWYRQTMMQGLELLAYFRNRAPLDDSGMPKDRFSAEMPDATLATLKIQPSEPRDSAVYFCASGTGRRGGYNEQFFGPGTRLTVL.

The CDR3 nucleotides are TGCGCCAGCAGCCAAGAGGGGGGATTCCAAGAGACCCAGTACTTC. It yields the protein CASSQEGGFQETQYF. This chain links TRBV4-1 with TRBJ2-5; possible D gene TRBD2, 6 bases. Per the germline V gene, CDR1 is MGHRA and CDR2 is YSYEKL. V lost 0 bases and J lost 1, with 9 bases in between. CDR3 length: 15 residues.